This entry is about one TCR beta chain. Germline and junction disagree at one end, which may indicate a read error. Survey-level immunoSEQ sequencing profiled the TCR beta repertoire. Clones were sequenced by immunoSEQ multiplex PCR, and TCRdb holds only the in-frame ones, with some missing. The sample shows under 55,000 clones, about 92% of them seen only once. The TCR sequence derives from a middle-aged man with rheumatoid arthritis. Material for sequencing was PBMCs.

The CDR3, as DNA: TGTGCTAGCAGCTTAGCGAGGGGGTGGGAGCAGTTCTTC. Translation gives CASSLARGWEQFF. The chain employs TRBV7-7 and TRBJ2-1; maybe TRBD1 (6 bases). The germline CDR1 and CDR2 sequences are SSHAT and FNYEAQ (reference sequence). The CDR3 spans 13 residues.